The clone carrying this TCR beta chain was counted ten times or more. Antigen specificity is unknown. This sample was taken from a study of T cells in Graves' hyperthyroidism and ophthalmopathy. Regarding the study as a whole: Appearing also in blood were most of the thyroid clonotypes expanded above 0.001.

Patients were excluded because of uncontrolled infection, other autoimmune disease, pregnancy or lactation. The investigators amplified TCR beta CDR3 regions from RNA transcripts. The primer set for the first-round RT-PCR of the TCR CDR3 was HTBI. MiXCR was run by TCRdb on the multiplex PCR reads, yielding one entry per CDR3 protein. The sample shows about 410,000 distinct CDR3 sequences, 14% to 15% of them seen only once. The TCR was taken from a man younger than 35 with Graves' ophthalmopathy. Sequenced material: blood.

CDR3 sequence reads: CASSITLVGEQYF. The DNA of the CDR3 is TGTGCCAGCAGCATCACGCTAGTTGGGGAGCAGTACTTC. This chain joins TRBV7-9 and TRBJ2-7, with D uncertain. CDR1 is SEHNR, CDR2 FQNEAQ, per germline (reference sequence). Deletions cut 5 bases from V and 7 bases from J, with 15 bases between. The CDR3 has 13 residues.